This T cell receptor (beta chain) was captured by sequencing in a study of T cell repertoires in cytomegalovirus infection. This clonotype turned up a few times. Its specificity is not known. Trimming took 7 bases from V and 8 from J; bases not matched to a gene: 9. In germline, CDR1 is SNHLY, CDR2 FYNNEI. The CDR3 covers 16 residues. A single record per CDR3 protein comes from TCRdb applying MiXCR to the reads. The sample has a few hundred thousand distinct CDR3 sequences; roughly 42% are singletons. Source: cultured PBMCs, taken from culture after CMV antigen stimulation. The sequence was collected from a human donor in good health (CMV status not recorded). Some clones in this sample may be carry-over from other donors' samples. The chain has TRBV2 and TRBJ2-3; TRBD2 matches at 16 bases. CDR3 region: CASTMGLAGGRGTQYF. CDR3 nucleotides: TGTGCCAGCACCATGGGACTAGCGGGGGGGCGCGGTACGCAGTATTTT.